This record concerns one T cell receptor beta chain sequence. Antigen: not known. Clones were sequenced by immunoSEQ multiplex PCR, and TCRdb holds only the in-frame ones, with some missing. The sample gives 180,000 or so clones, about nine tenths of which show up once; over 1.5% is in the top ten. The sample is drawn from a study of T cell responses to AZD1222 COVID-19 vaccine. Overall study findings and caveats: When two AZD1222 doses had been given, Spike-specific TCR breadth and depth rose.

Samples with a second dose at about 4 or about 12 weeks were pooled together. The CDR3 extends over 15 amino acids. The germline V gene has CDR1 SGHVS and CDR2 FNYEAQ. V was trimmed by 0 bases and J by 1 base, leaving 9 bases between them. V is TRBV7-6 and J is TRBJ1-1; D remains ambiguous. This clonotype originated in an adult who received the AZD1222 COVID-19 vaccine. Sequences were derived from peripheral blood, sampled 28 days after the second AZD1222 dose. The CDR3 coding sequence is TGTGCCAGCAGCTTAGCCCCGGGAGGGAACACTGAAGCTTTCTTT. It specifies CASSLAPGGNTEAFF.